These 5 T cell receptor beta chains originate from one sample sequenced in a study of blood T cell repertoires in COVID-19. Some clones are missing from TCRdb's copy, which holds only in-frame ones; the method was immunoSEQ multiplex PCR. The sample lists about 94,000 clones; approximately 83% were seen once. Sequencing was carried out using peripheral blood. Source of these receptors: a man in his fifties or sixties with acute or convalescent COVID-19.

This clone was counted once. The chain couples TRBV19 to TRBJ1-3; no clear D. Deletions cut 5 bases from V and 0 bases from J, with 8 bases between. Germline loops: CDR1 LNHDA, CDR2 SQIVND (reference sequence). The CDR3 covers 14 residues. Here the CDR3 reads CASSSGASGNTIYF. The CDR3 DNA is TGTGCCAGTAGTTCGGGAGCCTCTGGAAACACCATATATTTT.

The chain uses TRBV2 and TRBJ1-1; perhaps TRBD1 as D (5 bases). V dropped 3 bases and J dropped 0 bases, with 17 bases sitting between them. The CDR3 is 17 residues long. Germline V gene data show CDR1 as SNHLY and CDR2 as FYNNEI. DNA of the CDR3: TGTGCCAGCAGTGAGGGGGGGACCAGCCGGATGAACACTGAAGCTTTCTTT. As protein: CASSEGGTSRMNTEAFF.

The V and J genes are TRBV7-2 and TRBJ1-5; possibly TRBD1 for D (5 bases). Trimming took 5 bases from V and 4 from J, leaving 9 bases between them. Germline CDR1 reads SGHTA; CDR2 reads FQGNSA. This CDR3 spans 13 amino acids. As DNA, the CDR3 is TGTGCCAGCAGCCCACAGGAAAATCAGCCCCAGCATTTT. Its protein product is CASSPQENQPQHF.

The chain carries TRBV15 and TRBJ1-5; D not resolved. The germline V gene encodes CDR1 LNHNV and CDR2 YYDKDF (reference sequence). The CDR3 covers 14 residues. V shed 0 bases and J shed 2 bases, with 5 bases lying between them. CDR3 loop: CATSRESGNQPQHF. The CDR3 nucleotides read TGTGCCACCAGCAGAGAGTCCGGCAATCAGCCCCAGCATTTT.

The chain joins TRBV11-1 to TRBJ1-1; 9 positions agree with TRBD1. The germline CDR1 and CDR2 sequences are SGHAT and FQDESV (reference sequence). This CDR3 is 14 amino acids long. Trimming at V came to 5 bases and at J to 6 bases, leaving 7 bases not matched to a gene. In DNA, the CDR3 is TGTGCCAGCAGCACGGGACAGGGAGTTCCTGAAGCTTTCTTT. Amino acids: CASSTGQGVPEAFF.